This record concerns one T cell receptor beta chain sequence. As yet, its antigen is unknown. This CDR3 spans 15 amino acids. Germline lookup yields CDR1 LGHDT and CDR2 YNNKEL (reference sequence). V gave up 7 bases and J gave up 1 base, with 16 bases separating them. The data derive from a study of blood T cells in healthy people across ages. Whole-study findings and limits: Researchers deemed the diversity estimates from one million T cells underestimates. Significant beta diversity loss was already apparent by age around 36, declining roughly linearly. Long-lived donors carried more naive CD4+ cells and greater diversity than aged donors.

Sample-barcoded 5' priming and a J-beta primer mix drove a second PCR of roughly 7 to 11 cycles. MiXCR, applied by TCRdb to the 5' RACE reads, yields one record per CDR3 protein. The sample lists roughly 930,000 distinct CDR3 sequences; roughly 50% were seen once. Every donor gave approximately 10 milliliters of peripheral blood. Sample: blood. The TCR comes from a man aged 25-40 years in good health. V and J are TRBV3-1 and TRBJ1-1; no clear D gene. CDR3 protein: CASTRGGRENTEAFF. The CDR3 nucleotides are TGTGCCAGCACCCGAGGAGGACGGGAGAACACTGAAGCTTTCTTT.